Given below is one T cell receptor beta chain in context. The data belong to a study of T cell changes during pregnancy in multiple sclerosis. The table came from immunoSEQ multiplex PCR; TCRdb's copy has only in-frame clones and leaves some out. The sample has about 22,000 clones, 91% seen once. With 0 bases clipped from V and 4 bases from J, the junction kept 4 bases outside the gene matches. The CDR3 is 16 residues long. Germline values: CDR1 LNHDA, CDR2 SQIVND (reference sequence). This sample comprised CD4+ T cells from peripheral blood mononuclear cells, obtained after pregnancy. The V and J genes are TRBV19 and TRBJ2-1; 9 positions match TRBD2. The sequence came from a female donor in good health, enrolled as a control in a pregnancy study. CDR3 bases: TGTGCCAGTAGTATAGATCTAGCGGGAACGTACAATGAGCAGTTCTTC. Its translation: CASSIDLAGTYNEQFF. Complete variable domain (other parts from reference TRBV19 and TRBJ2-1): DGGITQSPKYLFRKEGQNVTLSCEQNLNHDAMYWYRQDPGQGLRLIYYSQIVNDFQKGDIAEGYSVSREKKESFPLTVTSAQKNPTAFYLCASSIDLAGTYNEQFFGPGTRLTVL.